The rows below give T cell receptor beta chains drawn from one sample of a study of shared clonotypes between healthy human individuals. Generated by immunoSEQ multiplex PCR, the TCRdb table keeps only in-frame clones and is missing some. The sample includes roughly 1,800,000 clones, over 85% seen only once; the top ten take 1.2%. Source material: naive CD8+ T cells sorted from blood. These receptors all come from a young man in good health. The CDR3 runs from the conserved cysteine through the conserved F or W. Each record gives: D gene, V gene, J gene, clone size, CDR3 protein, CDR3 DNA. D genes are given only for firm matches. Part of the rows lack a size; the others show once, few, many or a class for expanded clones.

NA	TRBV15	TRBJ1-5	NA	CATSSLLGVQPQHF	TGTGCCACCAGCAGCCTCCTAGGGGTTCAGCCCCAGCATTTT
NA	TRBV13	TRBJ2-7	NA	CASSFSESYEQYF	TGTGCCAGCAGCTTCTCCGAATCCTACGAGCAGTACTTC
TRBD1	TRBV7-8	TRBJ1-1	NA	CASRDRGLTEAFF	TGTGCCAGCCGGGACAGGGGGCTAACTGAAGCTTTCTTT
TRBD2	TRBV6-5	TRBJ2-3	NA	CASTTVAGSRDTQYF	TGTGCCAGCACGACAGTAGCGGGATCACGTGATACGCAGTATTTT
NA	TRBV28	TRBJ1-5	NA	CASSFVGSNQPQHF	TGTGCCAGCAGTTTCGTAGGGTCAAATCAGCCCCAGCATTTT
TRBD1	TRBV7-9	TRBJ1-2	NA	CASSFRPGTGEGYTF	TGTGCCAGCAGCTTCCGTCCCGGGACAGGGGAAGGCTACACCTTC
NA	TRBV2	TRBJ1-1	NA	CASAVRGTEAFF	TGTGCCAGCGCAGTCCGGGGAACTGAAGCTTTCTTT
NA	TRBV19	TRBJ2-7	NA	CASSMAIQDGNEQYF	TGTGCCAGTAGTATGGCAATCCAGGATGGGAACGAGCAGTACTTC
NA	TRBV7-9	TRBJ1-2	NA	CASSLDVGPGRGYTF	TGTGCCAGCAGCTTAGATGTAGGGCCTGGCCGGGGCTACACCTTC
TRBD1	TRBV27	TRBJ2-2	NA	CASSLLPGQGTGELFF	TGTGCCAGCAGTTTACTTCCGGGACAGGGAACCGGGGAGCTGTTTTTT
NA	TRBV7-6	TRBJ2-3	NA	CASSLERVTDTQYF	TGTGCCAGCAGCTTAGAAAGGGTCACAGATACGCAGTATTTT
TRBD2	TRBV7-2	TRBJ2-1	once	CASSQTSGSFYSYNEQFF	TGTGCCAGCAGCCAGACTAGCGGGAGTTTTTACTCCTACAATGAGCAGTTCTTC
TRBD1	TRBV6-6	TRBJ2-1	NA	CASSGDRDRPLDEQFF	TGTGCCAGCAGTGGGGATAGGGACAGGCCATTGGATGAGCAGTTCTTC
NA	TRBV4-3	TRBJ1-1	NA	CASSQDRGRGTEAFF	TGCGCCAGCAGCCAAGATCGGGGGCGCGGGACTGAAGCTTTCTTT
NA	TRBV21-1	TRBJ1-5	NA	CASSSHGQGQGRPPSAYSNQPQHF	TGTGCCAGCAGCTCCCACGGACAGGGACAGGGTAGACCCCCCTCAGCCTATAGCAATCAGCCCCAGCATTTT
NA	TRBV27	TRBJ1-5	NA	CASSFTGQSGGQPQHF	TGTGCCAGCAGTTTTACAGGGCAATCTGGAGGTCAGCCCCAGCATTTT
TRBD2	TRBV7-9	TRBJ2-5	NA	CASSRGTSGEGKETQYF	TGTGCCAGCAGCCGCGGGACTAGCGGAGAGGGAAAAGAGACCCAGTACTTC
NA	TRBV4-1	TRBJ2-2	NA	CASSQSVNTGELFF	TGCGCCAGCAGCCAGTCAGTAAACACCGGGGAGCTGTTTTTT
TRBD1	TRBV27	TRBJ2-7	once	CASSWRTGAYEQYF	TGTGCCAGCAGTTGGCGGACAGGGGCCTACGAGCAGTACTTC
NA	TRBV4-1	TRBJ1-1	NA	CASSQEQGLNTEAFF	TGCGCCAGCAGCCAAGAACAGGGTTTAAACACTGAAGCTTTCTTT
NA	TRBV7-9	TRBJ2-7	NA	CASSYPGVYEQYF	TGTGCCAGCAGCTACCCAGGGGTTTACGAGCAGTACTTC
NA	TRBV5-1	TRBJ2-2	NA	CASSSDGDTGELFF	TGCGCCAGCAGCTCGGATGGCGACACCGGGGAGCTGTTTTTT
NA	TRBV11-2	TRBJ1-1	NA	CASSSLVSGYTEAFF	TGTGCCAGCAGCTCGTTGGTGAGTGGGTACACTGAAGCTTTCTTT
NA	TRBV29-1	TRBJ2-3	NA	CSVAGSQERDTQYF	TGCAGCGTGGCAGGGTCCCAGGAAAGAGATACGCAGTATTTT
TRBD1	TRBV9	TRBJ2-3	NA	CASSPGQGPDTQYF	TGTGCCAGCAGCCCGGGACAGGGCCCAGATACGCAGTATTTT
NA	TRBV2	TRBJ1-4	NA	CASSTGGAYEKLFF	TGTGCCAGCAGTACGGGGGGCGCTTATGAAAAACTGTTTTTT
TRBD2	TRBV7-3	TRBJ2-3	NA	CASSMGLAGDTDTQYF	TGTGCCAGCAGCATGGGACTAGCGGGGGACACAGATACGCAGTATTTT
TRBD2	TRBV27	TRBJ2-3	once	CASSLWPGLVTDTQYF	TGTGCCAGCAGTTTATGGCCGGGACTAGTCACAGATACGCAGTATTTT
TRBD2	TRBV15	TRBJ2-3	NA	CATTPRLAGALFTDTQYF	TGTGCCACCACCCCTCGGCTAGCGGGGGCCCTATTCACAGATACGCAGTATTTT
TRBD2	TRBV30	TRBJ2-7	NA	CAWSVLGLAGNEQYF	TGTGCCTGGAGTGTACTGGGGCTAGCGGGGAATGAGCAGTACTTC
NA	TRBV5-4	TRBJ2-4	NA	CASSSLRDGSKNIQYF	TGTGCCAGCAGCTCTCTGCGGGACGGAAGCAAAAACATTCAGTACTTC
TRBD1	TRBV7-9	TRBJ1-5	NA	CASSAGQESNQPQHF	TGTGCCAGCAGCGCCGGACAGGAGTCCAATCAGCCCCAGCATTTT
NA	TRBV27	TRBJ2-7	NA	CASSTDRQDYEQYF	TGTGCCAGCAGCACCGACAGGCAAGACTACGAGCAGTACTTC
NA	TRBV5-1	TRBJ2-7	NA	CASSPSYYEQYF	TGCGCCAGCAGCCCCAGCTACTACGAGCAGTACTTC
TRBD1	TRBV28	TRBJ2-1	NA	CASTDPGTGGYNEQFF	TGTGCCAGCACAGACCCAGGGACAGGGGGATACAATGAGCAGTTCTTC